Shown below are 20 T cell receptor beta chains from a single sample sequenced in a study of T cells after yellow fever vaccination. Each CDR3 protein is one row after TCRdb ran MiXCR on the 5' RACE reads. The sample carries some 350,000 distinct CDR3 sequences, approximately 4% recorded once. Sample: PBMCs, taken 5 days after the yellow fever booster vaccination. The receptors come from a man between 18 and 29 years old who received the YFV17D yellow fever vaccine.

This clonotype was counted many times. The gene calls are TRBV12-3 or TRBV12-4 and TRBJ1-1; 8 nucleotides match TRBD1. The V segment lost 6 bases and the J segment 3 bases; nucleotides outside the gene matches: 6. This CDR3 spans 14 amino acids. The CDR3 nucleotides are TGTGCCAGCAGAAACAGGGGGTACGACACTGAAGCTTTCTTT. Protein: CASRNRGYDTEAFF.

This clonotype was seen only a few times. V is TRBV20-1 and J is TRBJ1-6; perhaps TRBD1 as D (6 bases). Trimming removed 1 base at V and 13 bases at J, with 17 bases between. The CDR3 has 14 amino acids. CDR1 and CDR2 from the germline V gene are DFQATT and SNEGSKA (reference sequence). CDR3 region: CSARVSQGIGPLHF. The CDR3 nucleotides read TGCAGTGCTAGAGTCTCCCAGGGGATCGGGCCCCTCCACTTT.

This clonotype came up a few times. V usage is TRBV25-1 and J usage is TRBJ2-1; D uncertain. The CDR3 totals 15 residues. Germline lookup yields CDR1 MGHDK and CDR2 SYGVNS. Trimming stripped 6 bases from V and 4 bases from J, with 16 bases between. CDR3 DNA: TGTGCCAGCAGCGCGGCGGCGCAGCATTACAATGAGCAGTTCTTC. Translating it yields CASSAAAQHYNEQFF.

J is TRBJ2-5 and V is TRBV4-2, with D unresolved. CDR1 and CDR2 from the germline V gene are LGHNA and YNFKEQ. This CDR3 is 14 amino acids long. The V end was cut by 0 bases, the J end by 2 bases, with 7 bases between. The CDR3 loop is CASSQDMIQETQYF. In nucleotides, the CDR3 is TGTGCCAGCAGCCAAGATATGATACAAGAGACCCAGTACTTC.

The chain joins TRBV18 to TRBJ1-1, with 7 positions matching TRBD1. CDR1 and CDR2 from the germline V gene are KGHSH and LQKENI. The V and J ends lost 3 bases and 5 bases, in that order; junction bases with no gene match: 9. This CDR3 is 15 amino acids long. The CDR3 here is CASSPDDRAGTEAFF. CDR3 nucleotides: TGTGCCAGCTCACCTGACGACAGGGCGGGAACTGAAGCTTTCTTT. Full variable domain (missing parts from reference TRBV18 and TRBJ1-1): NAGVMQNPRHLVRRRGQEARLRCSPMKGHSHVYWYRQLPEEGLKFMVYLQKENIIDESGMPKERFSAEFPKEGPSILRIQQVVRGDSAAYFCASSPDDRAGTEAFFGQGTRLTVV.

This clonotype was seen ten or more times. The V call is TRBV24-1, the J call TRBJ1-6; 12 bases fit TRBD1. V dropped 0 bases and J dropped 10; count of bases not matched to a gene: 0. CDR3 length equals 15 residues. Germline CDR1 is KGHDR and CDR2 is SFDVKD. The CDR3 DNA follows: TGTGCCACCAGTGATTTGGGGACAGGGGGCTCACCCCTCCACTTT. This translates into CATSDLGTGGSPLHF.

In its sample, this clonotype was seen a few times. The chain links TRBV20-1 to TRBJ1-1; D not resolved. Germline-derived CDR1 and CDR2 are DFQATT and SNEGSKA (reference sequence). V dropped 0 bases and J dropped 8 bases, with 16 bases sitting between them. This CDR3 spans 14 amino acids. Written as DNA, the CDR3 is TGCAGTGCTAGAGATCATAATAGGCTTTCCGAAGCTTTCTTT. This gives the protein CSARDHNRLSEAFF.

This chain's CDR3 is CASSRQSNTEAFF. CDR3 in DNA: TGTGCCAGCAGCCGGCAGTCGAACACTGAAGCTTTCTTT. The J gene is TRBJ1-1, the V gene TRBV7-2; D is unresolved. Germline lookup yields CDR1 SGHTA and CDR2 FQGNSA. This CDR3 spans 13 amino acids. Trimming removed 5 bases at V and 1 base at J, with 8 bases between.

This clonotype came up a few times. The gene calls are TRBV12-3 or TRBV12-4 and TRBJ2-3; a possible D gene is TRBD2 (5 bases). This CDR3 spans 13 amino acids. With 8 bases removed from V and 4 bases from J, the gap between germline ends came to 13 bases. The CDR3 DNA sequence: TGTGCCAGCGCGGGCAGGAACGCAGATACGCAGTATTTT. Its translation: CASAGRNADTQYF.

The chain uses TRBV5-1 and TRBJ2-2, with a tentative D call TRBD1 (6 bases). V lost 4 bases to trimming and J lost 7 bases, with 23 bases between them. Germline V gives CDR1 SGHRS, CDR2 YFSETQ. The CDR3 runs 17 residues. The CDR3 nucleotides are TGCGCCAGCAGCATAGGAACAGGGTCGGACTCGCACGGGGAGCTGTTTTTT. It yields the protein CASSIGTGSDSHGELFF.

The CDR3 loop is CSASAGVDEKLFF. CDR3 nucleotide sequence: TGCAGTGCTAGTGCAGGGGTAGACGAAAAACTGTTTTTT. The chain combines TRBV20-1 with TRBJ1-4; a weak D match, TRBD1 (6 bases). Trimming removed 3 bases from V and 8 bases from J, with 13 bases in between. The CDR3 is 13 residues long. CDR1 DFQATT and CDR2 SNEGSKA come from the germline V gene (reference sequence).

In this sample, this clonotype turned up many times. This chain joins TRBV5-1 and TRBJ1-1; the match to TRBD1 covers 9 bases. The germline V gene has CDR1 SGHRS and CDR2 YFSETQ. The trim removed 4 bases at V and 1 base at J, leaving 5 bases unmatched. The CDR3 runs to 15 residues. CDR3 in DNA: TGCGCCAGCAGCCCGGAGGGACAGGGGAACACTGAAGCTTTCTTT. It specifies CASSPEGQGNTEAFF.

This clonotype occurred many times. The V and J genes are TRBV7-9 and TRBJ2-5, with D hard to call. CDR3 size: 14 residues. V gave up 1 base and J gave up 1 base, with 7 bases separating them. Germline V gives CDR1 SEHNR, CDR2 FQNEAQ (reference sequence). The CDR3 is CASSLGGFQETQYF. Here the CDR3 DNA reads TGTGCCAGCAGCTTAGGTGGGTTCCAAGAGACCCAGTACTTC.

This clonotype was seen a handful of times. The V call is TRBV6-2 or TRBV6-3, the J call TRBJ1-5; D is unclear. The germline V and J ends were trimmed by 7 bases and 0 bases, with 16 bases remaining between them. This CDR3 comprises 16 residues. In germline, CDR1 is MNHEY, CDR2 SVGEGT. The CDR3 nucleotides read TGTGCCAGCACCACCCGGCCAGGCCATAGCAATCAGCCCCAGCATTTT. This translates into CASTTRPGHSNQPQHF.

The sample holds many counts of this clonotype. The genes are TRBV7-9 and TRBJ1-2; TRBD1 is a possible D gene (5 bases). Trimming stripped 5 bases from V and 3 bases from J, with 7 bases between. This CDR3 region has 12 residues. Germline V CDR1 and CDR2: SEHNR, FQNEAQ (reference sequence). This CDR3 reads CASSRDDYGYTF. CDR3 bases: TGTGCCAGCAGCCGGGACGACTATGGCTACACCTTC.

The chain employs TRBV6-1 and TRBJ2-7; D remains ambiguous. The germline V and J ends were trimmed by 0 bases and 2 bases, with 5 bases remaining between them. The CDR3 is made up of 13 amino acids. CDR1 is MNHNS and CDR2 is SASEGT in the germline V gene. The CDR3 DNA follows: TGTGCCAGCAGTGAAGCTCCTACCTACGAGCAGTACGTC. Translating it yields CASSEAPTYEQYV.

At least ten counts were recorded for this clonotype. This chain links TRBV7-2 with TRBJ2-1, with D tentatively TRBD2 (5 bases). This CDR3 spans 15 amino acids. V dropped 5 bases and J dropped 10 bases, with 21 bases sitting between them. The germline V gene encodes CDR1 SGHTA and CDR2 FQGNSA. The CDR3 DNA sequence: TGTGCCAGCAGCCTTGTCGCCGAGGCCTTAGCGGAGCAGTTCTTC. Translated, it gives CASSLVAEALAEQFF.

This clonotype was seen ten or more times. In DNA form, the CDR3 reads TGTGCCAGCAGCTTACGGCGAGGGACAGGGGACACCGGGGAGCTGTTTTTT. Encoded protein: CASSLRRGTGDTGELFF. V and J are TRBV7-6 and TRBJ2-2; 10 bases match TRBD1. Per the germline V gene, CDR1 is SGHVS and CDR2 is FNYEAQ. This CDR3 contains 17 residues. V lost 2 bases, J lost 3 bases, and 6 bases stayed unmatched.

This clonotype was recorded a few times. V and J are TRBV5-1 and TRBJ1-1; no definite D call. The V and J ends lost 1 base and 0 bases respectively, with 10 bases between them. Germline V gene lookup returns CDR1 SGHRS and CDR2 YFSETQ. This CDR3 contains 15 residues. The CDR3 DNA follows: TGCGCCAGCAGCTTGAATCCATACCTGAACACTGAAGCTTTCTTT. Its protein is CASSLNPYLNTEAFF.

The chain recombines TRBV24-1 with TRBJ2-2; D is unresolved. Trimming took off 9 bases at V and 1 base at J, with 8 bases between the two ends. This CDR3 region has 13 residues. Germline V gene sequence: CDR1 KGHDR, CDR2 SFDVKD. The CDR3 bases are TGTGCCACCCCGACGGAGAACACCGGGGAGCTGTTTTTT. This encodes CATPTENTGELFF.